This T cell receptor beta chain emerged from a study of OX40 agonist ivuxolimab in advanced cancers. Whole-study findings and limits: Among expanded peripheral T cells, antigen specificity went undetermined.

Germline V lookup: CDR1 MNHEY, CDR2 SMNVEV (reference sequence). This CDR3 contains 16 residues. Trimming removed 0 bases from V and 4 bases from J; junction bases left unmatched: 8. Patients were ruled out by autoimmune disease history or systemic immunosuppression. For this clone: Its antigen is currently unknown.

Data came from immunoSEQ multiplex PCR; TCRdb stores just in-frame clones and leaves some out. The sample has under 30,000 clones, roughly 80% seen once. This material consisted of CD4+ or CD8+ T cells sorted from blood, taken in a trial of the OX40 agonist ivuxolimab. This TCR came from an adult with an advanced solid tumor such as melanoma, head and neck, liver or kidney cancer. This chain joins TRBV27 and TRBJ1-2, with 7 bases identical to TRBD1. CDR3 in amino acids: CASSLSIRGGGYGYTF. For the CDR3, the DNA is TGTGCCAGCAGTTTATCGATAAGAGGGGGCGGCTATGGCTACACCTTC.